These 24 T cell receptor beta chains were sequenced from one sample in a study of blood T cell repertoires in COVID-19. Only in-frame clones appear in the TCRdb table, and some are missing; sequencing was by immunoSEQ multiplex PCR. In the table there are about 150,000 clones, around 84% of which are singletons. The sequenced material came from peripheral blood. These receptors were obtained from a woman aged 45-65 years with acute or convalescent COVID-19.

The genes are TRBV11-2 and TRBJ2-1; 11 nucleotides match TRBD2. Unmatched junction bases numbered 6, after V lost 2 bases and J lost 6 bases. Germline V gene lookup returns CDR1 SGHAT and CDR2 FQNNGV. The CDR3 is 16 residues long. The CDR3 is CASSLKVSGRANEQFF. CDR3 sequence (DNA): TGTGCCAGCAGCTTAAAGGTTAGCGGGAGGGCCAATGAGCAGTTCTTC.

Here the CDR3 DNA reads TGTGCCAGCAGTTCCCATGCAACTAATGAAAAACTGTTTTTT. Translating it yields CASSSHATNEKLFF. V gene TRBV27 combines with J gene TRBJ1-4; D unresolved. CDR1 is MNHEY, CDR2 SMNVEV, per germline (reference sequence). This CDR3 is built from 14 residues. The V end lost 4 bases, the J end lost 0 bases, and 6 bases lay between the germline ends.

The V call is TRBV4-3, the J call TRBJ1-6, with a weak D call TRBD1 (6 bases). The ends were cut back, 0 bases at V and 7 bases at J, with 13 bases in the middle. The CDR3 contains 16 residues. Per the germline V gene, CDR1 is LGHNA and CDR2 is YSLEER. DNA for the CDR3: TGCGCCAGCAGCCAAGATTCTCCAGGGACAAATTCACCCCTCCACTTT. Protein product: CASSQDSPGTNSPLHF.

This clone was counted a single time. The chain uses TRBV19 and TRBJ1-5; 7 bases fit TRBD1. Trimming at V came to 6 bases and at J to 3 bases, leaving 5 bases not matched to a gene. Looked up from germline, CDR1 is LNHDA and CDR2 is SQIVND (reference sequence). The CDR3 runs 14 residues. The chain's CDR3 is CASRTGEINQPQHF. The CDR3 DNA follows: TGTGCCAGTAGAACAGGGGAAATCAATCAGCCCCAGCATTTT. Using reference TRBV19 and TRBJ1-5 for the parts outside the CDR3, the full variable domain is DGGITQSPKYLFRKEGQNVTLSCEQNLNHDAMYWYRQDPGQGLRLIYYSQIVNDFQKGDIAEGYSVSREKKESFPLTVTSAQKNPTAFYLCASRTGEINQPQHFGDGTRLSIL.

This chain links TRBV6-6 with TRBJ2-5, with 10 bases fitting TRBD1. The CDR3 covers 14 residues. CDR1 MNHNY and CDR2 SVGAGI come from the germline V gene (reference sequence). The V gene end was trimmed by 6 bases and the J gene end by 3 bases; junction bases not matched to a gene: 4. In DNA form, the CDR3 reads TGTGCCAGCAGCACCGGGACAGGGGAAGAGACCCAGTACTTC. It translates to CASSTGTGEETQYF.

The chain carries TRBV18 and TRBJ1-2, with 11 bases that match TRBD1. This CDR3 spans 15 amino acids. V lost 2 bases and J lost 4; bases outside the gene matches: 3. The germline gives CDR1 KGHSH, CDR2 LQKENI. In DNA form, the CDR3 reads TGTGCCAGCTCACCAGAGGGACAGGGGGGCTATGGCTACACCTTC. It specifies CASSPEGQGGYGYTF.

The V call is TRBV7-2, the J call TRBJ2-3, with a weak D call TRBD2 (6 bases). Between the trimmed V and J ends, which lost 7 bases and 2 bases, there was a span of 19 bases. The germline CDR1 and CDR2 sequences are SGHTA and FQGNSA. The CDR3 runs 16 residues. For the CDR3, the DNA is TGTGCCAGCAACTCAAAGATGGGGGGAGCCACAGATACGCAGTATTTT. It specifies CASNSKMGGATDTQYF. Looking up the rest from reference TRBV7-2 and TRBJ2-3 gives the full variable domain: GAGVSQSPSNKVTEKGKDVELRCDPISGHTALYWYRQSLGQGLEFLIYFQGNSAPDKSGLPSDRFSAERTGGSVSTLTIQRTQQEDSAVYLCASNSKMGGATDTQYFGPGTRLTVL.

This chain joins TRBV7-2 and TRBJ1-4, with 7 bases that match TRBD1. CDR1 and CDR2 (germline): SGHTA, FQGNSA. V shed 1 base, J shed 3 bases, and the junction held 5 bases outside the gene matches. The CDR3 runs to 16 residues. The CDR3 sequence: CASSLGRQGSNEKLFF. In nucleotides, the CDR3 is TGTGCCAGCAGCTTAGGGCGACAGGGTTCTAATGAAAAACTGTTTTTT.

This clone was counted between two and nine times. The CDR3 coding sequence is TGTGCCAGCAGCTTAGTTGGGGGGGCCACTGAAGCTTTCTTT. Protein: CASSLVGGATEAFF. This chain joins TRBV11-2 and TRBJ1-1; D might be TRBD1 (6 bases). Trimming shortened V by 1 base and J by 4 bases, and 10 bases separated the two germline ends. CDR1 and CDR2 from the germline V gene are SGHAT and FQNNGV. The CDR3 loop spans 14 amino acids. The full variable domain, in which reference TRBV11-2 and TRBJ1-1 provide the parts outside the CDR3, is EAGVAQSPRYKIIEKRQSVAFWCNPISGHATLYWYQQILGQGPKLLIQFQNNGVVDDSQLPKDRFSAERLKGVDSTLKIQPAKLEDSAVYLCASSLVGGATEAFFGQGTRLTVV.

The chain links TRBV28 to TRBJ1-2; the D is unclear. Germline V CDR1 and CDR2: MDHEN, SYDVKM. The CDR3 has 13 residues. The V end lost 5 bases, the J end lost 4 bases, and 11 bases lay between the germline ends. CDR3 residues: CASSPTDGYGYTF. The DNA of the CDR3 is TGTGCCAGCAGTCCGACTGACGGCTATGGCTACACCTTC.

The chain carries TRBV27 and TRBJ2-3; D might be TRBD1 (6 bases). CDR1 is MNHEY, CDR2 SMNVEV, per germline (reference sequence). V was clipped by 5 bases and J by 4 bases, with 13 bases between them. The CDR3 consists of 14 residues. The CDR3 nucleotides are TGTGCCAGCAGTCGCCTTGGGGGCCCAGATACGCAGTATTTT. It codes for CASSRLGGPDTQYF.

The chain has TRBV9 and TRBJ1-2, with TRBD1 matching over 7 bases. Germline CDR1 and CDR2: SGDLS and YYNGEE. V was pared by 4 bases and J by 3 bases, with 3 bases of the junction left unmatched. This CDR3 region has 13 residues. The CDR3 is CASSMTGYYGYTF. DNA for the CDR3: TGTGCCAGCAGCATGACAGGGTACTATGGCTACACCTTC.

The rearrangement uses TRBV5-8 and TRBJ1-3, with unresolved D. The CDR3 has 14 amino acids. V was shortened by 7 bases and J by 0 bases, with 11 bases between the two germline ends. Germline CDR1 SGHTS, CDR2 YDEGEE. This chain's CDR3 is CASSRSFSGNTIYF. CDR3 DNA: TGTGCCAGCTCCAGGTCCTTCTCTGGAAACACCATATATTTT.

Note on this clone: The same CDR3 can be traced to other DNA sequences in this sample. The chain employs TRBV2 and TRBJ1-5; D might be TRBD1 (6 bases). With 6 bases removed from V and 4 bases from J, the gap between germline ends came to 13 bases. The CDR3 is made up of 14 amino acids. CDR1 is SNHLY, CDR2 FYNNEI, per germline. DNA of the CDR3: TGTGCCAGCAGGCCCGGGACACGGAATCAGCCCCAGCATTTT. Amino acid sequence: CASRPGTRNQPQHF.

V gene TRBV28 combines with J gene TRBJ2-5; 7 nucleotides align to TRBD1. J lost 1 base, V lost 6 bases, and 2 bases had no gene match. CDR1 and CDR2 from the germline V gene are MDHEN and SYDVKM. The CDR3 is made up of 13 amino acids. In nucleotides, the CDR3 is TGTGCCAGCAGCGGACAGGTCCAAGAGACCCAGTACTTC. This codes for CASSGQVQETQYF. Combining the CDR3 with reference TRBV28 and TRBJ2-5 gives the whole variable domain DVKVTQSSRYLVKRTGEKVFLECVQDMDHENMFWYRQDPGLGLRLIYFSYDVKMKEKGDIPEGYSVSREKKERFSLILESASTNQTSMYLCASSGQVQETQYFGPGTRLLVL.

CDR3 DNA: TGTGCCAGCAGTGAAGCGGCCTCTGCCCTAGGCTCTGAAGCTTTCTTT. It codes for CASSEAASALGSEAFF. The gene calls are TRBV6-1 and TRBJ1-1; D call uncertain. Germline loops: CDR1 MNHNS, CDR2 SASEGT. The length of the CDR3 is 16 residues. Trimming took 0 bases from V and 6 from J, leaving 17 bases between them.

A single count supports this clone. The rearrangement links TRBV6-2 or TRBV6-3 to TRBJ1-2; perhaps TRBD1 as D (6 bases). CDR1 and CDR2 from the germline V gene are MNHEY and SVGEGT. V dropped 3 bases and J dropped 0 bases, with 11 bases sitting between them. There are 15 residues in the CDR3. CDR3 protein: CASSYSTGPNYGYTF. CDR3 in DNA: TGTGCCAGCAGTTATTCAACAGGGCCTAACTATGGCTACACCTTC.

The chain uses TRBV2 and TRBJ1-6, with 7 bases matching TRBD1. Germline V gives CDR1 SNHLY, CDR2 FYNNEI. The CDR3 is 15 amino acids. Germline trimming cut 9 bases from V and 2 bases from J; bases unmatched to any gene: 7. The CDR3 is CARSLQGTYNSPLHF. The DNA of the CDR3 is TGTGCCAGATCGTTACAGGGGACCTATAATTCACCCCTCCACTTT.

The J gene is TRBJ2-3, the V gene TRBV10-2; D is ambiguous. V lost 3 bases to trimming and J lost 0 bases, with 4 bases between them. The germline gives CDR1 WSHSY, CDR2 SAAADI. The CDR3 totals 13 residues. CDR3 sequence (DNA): TGCGCCAGCAGTGACACTAGCACAGATACGCAGTATTTT. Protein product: CASSDTSTDTQYF.

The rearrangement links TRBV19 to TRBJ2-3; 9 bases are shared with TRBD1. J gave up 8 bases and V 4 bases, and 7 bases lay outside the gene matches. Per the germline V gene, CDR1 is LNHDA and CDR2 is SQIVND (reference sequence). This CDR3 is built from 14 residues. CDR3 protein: CASSRGQGDRTQYF. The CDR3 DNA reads TGTGCCAGTAGTAGGGGACAGGGTGACCGTACGCAGTATTTT. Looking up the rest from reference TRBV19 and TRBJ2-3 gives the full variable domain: DGGITQSPKYLFRKEGQNVTLSCEQNLNHDAMYWYRQDPGQGLRLIYYSQIVNDFQKGDIAEGYSVSREKKESFPLTVTSAQKNPTAFYLCASSRGQGDRTQYFGPGTRLTVL.

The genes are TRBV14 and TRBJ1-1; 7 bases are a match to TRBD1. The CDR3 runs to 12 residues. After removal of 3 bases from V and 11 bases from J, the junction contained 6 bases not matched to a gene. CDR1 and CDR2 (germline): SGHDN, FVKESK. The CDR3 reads CASSHDRVTAFF. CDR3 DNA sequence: TGTGCCAGCAGCCACGACAGGGTAACGGCTTTCTTT. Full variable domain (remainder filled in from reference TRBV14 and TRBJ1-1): EAGVTQFPSHSVIEKGQTVTLRCDPISGHDNLYWYRRVMGKEIKFLLHFVKESKQDESGMPNNRFLAERTGGTYSTLKVQPAELEDSGVYFCASSHDRVTAFFGQGTRLTVV.

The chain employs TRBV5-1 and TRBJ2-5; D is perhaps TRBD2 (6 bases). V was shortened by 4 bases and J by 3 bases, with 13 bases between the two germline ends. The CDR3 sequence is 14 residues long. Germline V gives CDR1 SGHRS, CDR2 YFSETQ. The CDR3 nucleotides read TGCGCCAGCAGCCTATCGGGACTCAAAGAGACCCAGTACTTC. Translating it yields CASSLSGLKETQYF. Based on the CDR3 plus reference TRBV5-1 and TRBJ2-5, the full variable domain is KAGVTQTPRYLIKTRGQQVTLSCSPISGHRSVSWYQQTPGQGLQFLFEYFSETQRNKGNFPGRFSGRQFSNSRSEMNVSTLELGDSALYLCASSLSGLKETQYFGPGTRLLVL.

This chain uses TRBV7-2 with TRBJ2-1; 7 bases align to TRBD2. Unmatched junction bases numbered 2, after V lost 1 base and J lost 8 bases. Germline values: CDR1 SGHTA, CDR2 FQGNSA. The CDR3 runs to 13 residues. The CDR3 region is CASSLGRGDEQFF. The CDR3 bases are TGTGCCAGCAGCTTAGGCCGGGGGGATGAGCAGTTCTTC.

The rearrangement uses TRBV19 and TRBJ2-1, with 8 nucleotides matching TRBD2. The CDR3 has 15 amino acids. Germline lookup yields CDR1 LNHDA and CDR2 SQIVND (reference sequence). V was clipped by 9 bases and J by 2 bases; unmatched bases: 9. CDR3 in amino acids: CASSKAGGTYNEQFF. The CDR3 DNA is TGTGCCAGCTCCAAGGCGGGGGGAACCTACAATGAGCAGTTCTTC.